This T cell receptor beta chain was profiled in a study of T-cell memory formation after mild COVID-19. In the study overall: There were largely donor-specific TCR clusters.

Each CDR3 protein is one row after TCRdb ran MiXCR on the 5' RACE reads. The sample includes some 340,000 distinct CDR3 sequences, over 10% of them seen just once. The CDR3 is 12 residues long. V shed 6 bases and J shed 7 bases, with 12 bases lying between them. Germline V gene data show CDR1 as SGHTA and CDR2 as FQGNSA. This clonotype was seen a few times. The antigen remains undetermined. Overall study results and limits: Cross-reactive memory seemingly joined, as some responding clones were found in pre-infection memory.

V usage is TRBV7-2 and J usage is TRBJ1-2, with D perhaps matching TRBD1 (5 bases). The source material was PBMCs or a T cell subset sorted from them (not recorded which). The TCR originated in a man aged 18 to 30 who had mild COVID-19 (a few samples of this study predate the infection). Cell type and time point are not known. The DNA for the CDR3 is TGTGCCAGCAGTCCAGGGATTGGTGGCTACACCTTC. Translation: CASSPGIGGYTF.